What follows are 16 T cell receptor beta chains derived from one specimen sequenced in a study of CD4+ T cells in melanoma. Data came from immunoSEQ multiplex PCR; TCRdb stores just in-frame clones and leaves some out. The sample shows roughly 120,000 clones, approximately 90% of them seen only once. Sequencing was performed on peripheral blood. The receptor set was obtained from a human donor with melanoma.

This chain links TRBV2 with TRBJ1-5, with D hard to call. The CDR3 contains 14 residues. CDR1 is SNHLY and CDR2 is FYNNEI in the germline V gene. V was shortened by 2 bases and J by 7 bases, with 12 bases between the two germline ends. CDR3 loop: CASSELGREQPQHF. The CDR3 DNA reads TGTGCCAGCAGTGAATTGGGAAGGGAACAGCCCCAGCATTTT.

The chain is built from TRBV19 and TRBJ2-2, with D perhaps TRBD1 (6 bases). Trimming cost V 1 base and J 4 bases, with 13 bases left between them. This CDR3 is built from 16 residues. Germline V gene sequence: CDR1 LNHDA, CDR2 SQIVND (reference sequence). The CDR3 nucleotides are TGTGCCAGTAGTATAGCTCGACAGGCGGGCACCGGGGAGCTGTTTTTT. It translates to CASSIARQAGTGELFF.

This sequence joins TRBV9 and TRBJ2-6, with D unclear. V lost 0 bases and J 2 bases, leaving 18 bases between the germline ends. The CDR3 consists of 19 residues. Germline V gene sequence: CDR1 SGDLS, CDR2 YYNGEE. The CDR3 nucleotides are TGTGCCAGCAGCGTAGGGCTAGGGCTCCTTCGGGCTGGGGCCAACGTCCTGACTTTC. It translates to CASSVGLGLLRAGANVLTF.

This rearrangement joins TRBV5-1 to TRBJ2-1; D is tentatively TRBD1 or TRBD2 (6 bases each). CDR1 and CDR2 (germline): SGHRS, YFSETQ. The CDR3 consists of 14 residues. The germline V and J ends were trimmed by 1 base and 6 bases, with 11 bases remaining between them. The DNA of the CDR3 is TGCGCCAGCAGCTTGCGGGGGCCGGGCAATGAGCAGTTCTTC. Translating gives CASSLRGPGNEQFF.

This rearrangement joins TRBV28 to TRBJ1-5, with unresolved D. This CDR3 region has 14 residues. CDR1 is MDHEN and CDR2 is SYDVKM in the germline V gene. V lost 3 bases, J lost 5 bases, and 11 bases lay in between. The CDR3 loop is CASSFLGSDQPQHF. CDR3 sequence (DNA): TGTGCCAGCAGTTTCCTTGGGTCCGATCAGCCCCAGCATTTT.

V gene TRBV7-8 combines with J gene TRBJ1-1, with 10 bases aligning to TRBD1. Per germline, CDR1 SGHVS and CDR2 FQNEAQ. The CDR3 contains 15 residues. The ends lost 5 bases at V and 3 bases at J; junction bases unmatched: 6. The CDR3 DNA sequence: TGTGCCAGCAGCCGAGCCGGGACAGGGGACACTGAAGCTTTCTTT. Translating gives CASSRAGTGDTEAFF.

V usage is TRBV6-6 and J usage is TRBJ1-5; no clear D. CDR1 is MNHNY and CDR2 is SVGAGI in the germline V gene (reference sequence). V lost 5 bases, J lost 3 bases, and 5 bases lay in between. The CDR3 is made up of 12 amino acids. The CDR3 bases are TGTGCCAGCAGTCTAGACAATCAGCCCCAGCATTTT. Its translation is CASSLDNQPQHF.

V is TRBV9 and J is TRBJ2-3, with no clear D. Trimming stripped 0 bases from V and 1 base from J, with 6 bases between. The CDR3 spans 14 residues. CDR1 SGDLS and CDR2 YYNGEE come from the germline V gene. CDR3 DNA: TGTGCCAGCAGCGTAGCTGTGGGCACAGATACGCAGTATTTT. It specifies CASSVAVGTDTQYF.

This clone has only one observation. The chain carries TRBV4-3 and TRBJ2-7; D is undetermined. CDR3 length equals 13 residues. Trimming removed 8 bases at V and 0 bases at J, with 11 bases between. Germline V gives CDR1 LGHNA, CDR2 YSLEER. CDR3 residues: CASAVKSSYEQYF. The CDR3 region has the DNA TGCGCCAGCGCAGTTAAAAGCTCCTACGAGCAGTACTTC.

The chain carries TRBV9 and TRBJ2-1, with D possibly TRBD2 on 5 matching bases. The ends were cut back, 0 bases at V and 5 bases at J, with 6 bases in the middle. The CDR3 covers 13 residues. Germline lookup yields CDR1 SGDLS and CDR2 YYNGEE. CDR3 sequence reads: CASSVGGDNEQFF. In DNA form, the CDR3 reads TGTGCCAGCAGCGTAGGGGGAGACAATGAGCAGTTCTTC. Full variable domain (missing parts from reference TRBV9 and TRBJ2-1): DSGVTQTPKHLITATGQRVTLRCSPRSGDLSVYWYQQSLDQGLQFLIQYYNGEERAKGNILERFSAQQFPDLHSELNLSSLELGDSALYFCASSVGGDNEQFFGPGTRLTVL.

V and J are TRBV2 and TRBJ2-7, with 7 bases fitting TRBD1. V trimming: 7 bases; J trimming: 1 base; junction bases outside the gene matches: 7. CDR3 length: 14 residues. In germline, CDR1 is SNHLY, CDR2 FYNNEI. The CDR3 DNA reads TGTGCCAGCAAGGTTGGGACAGCTTCCTACGAGCAGTACTTC. It codes for CASKVGTASYEQYF.

The rearrangement links TRBV6-1 to TRBJ2-5; D tentatively fits TRBD1 or TRBD2 (5 bases each). Trimming took off 1 base at V and 5 bases at J, with 11 bases between the two ends. The length of the CDR3 is 14 residues. The germline CDR1 and CDR2 sequences are MNHNS and SASEGT. CDR3 nucleotide sequence: TGTGCCAGCAGTGAAGGGCATGAGGGGGAGACCCAGTACTTC. Amino acids: CASSEGHEGETQYF.

The V gene is TRBV25-1, the J gene TRBJ1-5, with D perhaps TRBD1 (5 bases). Trimming pared 3 bases from V and 5 bases from J, leaving 11 bases between. The CDR3 extends over 14 amino acids. Germline lookup yields CDR1 MGHDK and CDR2 SYGVNS. CDR3 residues: CASSDSGDHQPQHF. CDR3 bases: TGTGCCAGCAGTGACTCCGGGGACCATCAGCCCCAGCATTTT.

V and J are TRBV7-8 and TRBJ2-5; 9 positions match TRBD1. CDR1 is SGHVS, CDR2 FQNEAQ, per germline. Germline trimming cut 4 bases from V and 2 bases from J; bases unmatched to any gene: 5. The CDR3 is 15 residues long. CDR3 loop: CASSSTGGSQETQYF. The CDR3 DNA is TGTGCCAGCAGCTCTACAGGGGGCTCACAAGAGACCCAGTACTTC.

The chain uses TRBV14 and TRBJ2-5; the match to TRBD2 covers 13 bases. V trimming: 5 bases; J trimming: 5 bases; junction bases outside the gene matches: 5. The CDR3 is made up of 15 amino acids. The germline V gene has CDR1 SGHDN and CDR2 FVKESK. The CDR3 loop is CASSALAGGRETQYF. In DNA, the CDR3 is TGTGCCAGCAGCGCACTAGCGGGGGGGCGTGAGACCCAGTACTTC.

V and J are TRBV2 and TRBJ2-3, with TRBD1 matching over 7 bases. CDR3 length: 15 residues. From germline, CDR1 is SNHLY and CDR2 FYNNEI. Trimming took 6 bases from V and 1 from J; bases not matched to a gene: 7. The CDR3: CASRDRWGGTDTQYF. The CDR3 DNA is TGTGCCAGCAGGGACAGGTGGGGAGGCACAGATACGCAGTATTTT.